This T cell receptor beta chain emerged from a study of identical twins. The sample holds a few counts of this clonotype. TCRdb re-derived calls from the 5' RACE reads in MiXCR, one entry per CDR3 protein. The data hold approximately 1.8 million distinct CDR3 sequences, with 25% to 35% observed a single time. CDR3 length: 15 residues. V lost 0 bases and J 7 bases, leaving 14 bases between the germline ends. Germline assignment: CDR1 SGDLS and CDR2 YYNGEE. Source material: cord blood. The receptor comes from a newborn girl in good health. This chain joins TRBV9 and TRBJ2-1, with D possibly being TRBD1 (5 bases). CDR3 coding DNA: TGTGCCAGCAGCGTAGCTTGGGCAGGGCCAAATGAGCAGTTCTTC. This encodes CASSVAWAGPNEQFF.